This is a list of T cell receptor beta chains from one sample in a study of blood T cells in healthy people across ages. In TCRdb, the 5' RACE reads were re-called with MiXCR into one record per CDR3 protein. Counted here are about 1.6 million distinct CDR3 sequences, roughly a third occurring once; the ten biggest clones make up 10% to 12%. Sequenced sample: blood. The receptors come from a young woman in good health. CDR3s leave out the opening cysteine and the closing phenylalanine or tryptophan. Fields, in order: V gene, CDR3 protein.

V gene: TRBV6-1
CDR3 protein: ASRSGGDEQY

V gene: TRBV4-1
CDR3 protein: ASSQDGSTMYEQY

V gene: TRBV7-9
CDR3 protein: ASSLYGSIKETQY

V gene: TRBV4-1
CDR3 protein: ASSRGLAGYEQY

V gene: TRBV19
CDR3 protein: ASRGGQGFHEQY

V gene: TRBV12-3/TRBV12-4
CDR3 protein: AGSDTGGSYEQY

V gene: TRBV6-1
CDR3 protein: ASSVFLGAEDTQY

V gene: TRBV20-1
CDR3 protein: SAPQLGETQY

V gene: TRBV18
CDR3 protein: ASSPADAVLAF

V gene: TRBV20-1
CDR3 protein: SARAPGQQETQY